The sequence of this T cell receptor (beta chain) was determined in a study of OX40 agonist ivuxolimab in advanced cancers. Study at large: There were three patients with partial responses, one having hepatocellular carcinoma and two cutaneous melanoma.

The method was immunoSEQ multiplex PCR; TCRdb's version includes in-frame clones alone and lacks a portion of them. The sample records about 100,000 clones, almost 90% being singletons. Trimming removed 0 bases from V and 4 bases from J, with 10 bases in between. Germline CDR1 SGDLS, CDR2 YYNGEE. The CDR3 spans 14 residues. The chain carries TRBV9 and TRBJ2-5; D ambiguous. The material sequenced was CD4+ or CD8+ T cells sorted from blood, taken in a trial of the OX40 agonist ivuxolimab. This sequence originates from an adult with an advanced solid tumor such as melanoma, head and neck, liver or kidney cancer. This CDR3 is CASSVGVWGETQYF. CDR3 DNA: TGTGCCAGCAGCGTAGGGGTATGGGGAGAGACCCAGTACTTC.